The clone carrying this TCR beta chain was counted only a few times. The target antigen is unknown. The sample belongs to a study of T cells in localized non-small cell lung cancer. Regarding the study as a whole: Greater blood T cell density accompanied longer overall survival.

The CDR3 is 15 residues long. Germline V CDR1 and CDR2: SGHNT, YENEEA. Trimming removed 5 bases at V and 2 bases at J, with 14 bases between. Only in-frame clones appear in the TCRdb table, and some are missing; sequencing was by immunoSEQ multiplex PCR. The sample has 2,000 to 2,500 clones, roughly 29% seen once. The receptor was derived from a male donor aged 60 or older with stage I squamous cell lung carcinoma. The starting material was normal lung tissue next to the tumor, obtained before any cancer treatment. V is TRBV11-3 and J is TRBJ2-3; D ambiguous. CDR3 in DNA: TGTGCCAGCAGCCACCGAGGTGGAAACACAGATACGCAGTATTTT. Translation gives CASSHRGGNTDTQYF. Complete variable domain (other parts from reference TRBV11-3 and TRBJ2-3): EAGVVQSPRYKIIEKKQPVAFWCNPISGHNTLYWYLQNLGQGPELLIRYENEEAVDDSQLPKDRFSAERLKGVDSTLKIQPAELGDSAVYLCASSHRGGNTDTQYFGPGTRLTVL.